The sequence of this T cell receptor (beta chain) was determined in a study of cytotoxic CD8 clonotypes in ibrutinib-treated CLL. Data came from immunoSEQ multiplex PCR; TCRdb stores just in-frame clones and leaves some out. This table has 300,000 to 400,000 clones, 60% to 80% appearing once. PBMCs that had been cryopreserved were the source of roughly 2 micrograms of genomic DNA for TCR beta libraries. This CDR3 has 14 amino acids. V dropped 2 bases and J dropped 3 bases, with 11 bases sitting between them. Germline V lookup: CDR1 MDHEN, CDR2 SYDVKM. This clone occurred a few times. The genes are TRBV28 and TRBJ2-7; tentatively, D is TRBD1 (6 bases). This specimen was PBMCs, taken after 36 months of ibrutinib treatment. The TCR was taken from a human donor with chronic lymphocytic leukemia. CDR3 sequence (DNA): TGTGCCAGCAGTTTACCCCACAGGGTCTACGAGCAGTACTTC. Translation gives CASSLPHRVYEQYF. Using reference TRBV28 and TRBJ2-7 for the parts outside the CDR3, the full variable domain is DVKVTQSSRYLVKRTGEKVFLECVQDMDHENMFWYRQDPGLGLRLIYFSYDVKMKEKGDIPEGYSVSREKKERFSLILESASTNQTSMYLCASSLPHRVYEQYFGPGTRLTVT.